A selection of T cell receptor beta chains follows, all from one sample in a study of T cells after posttransplantation cyclophosphamide. Clones were read by immunoSEQ multiplex PCR, and TCRdb kept only the in-frame ones, dropping some. The sample holds some 17,000 clones; about 82% are singletons and the top ten take approximately 3%. Sequences were derived from PBMCs, sampled 410 to 450 days after allogeneic stem cell transplant with calcineurin inhibitor and methotrexate. These receptors were obtained from a male patient between 25 and 40 years old who received an allogeneic stem cell transplant from an unrelated donor, was CMV-positive, and had acute and chronic GVHD. Some T cells may originate from the graft donor. Each CDR3 is given with its conserved first and last residue. D genes are given only for firm matches. Part of the rows lack a size; the others show once, few, many or a class for expanded clones.

D gene: -; V gene: TRBV7-9; clone size: few; J gene: TRBJ2-1; CDR3 protein: CASTFYDEQFF; CDR3 DNA: TGTGCCAGCACCTTTTATGATGAGCAGTTCTTC
D gene: TRBD1; V gene: TRBV28; clone size: -; J gene: TRBJ2-2; CDR3 protein: CASDRVGTGELFF; CDR3 DNA: TGTGCCAGCGACAGGGTTGGCACCGGGGAGCTGTTTTTT
D gene: -; V gene: TRBV6-5; clone size: -; J gene: TRBJ1-1; CDR3 protein: CASSTGRGTEAFF; CDR3 DNA: TGTGCCAGCAGCACAGGGAGAGGTACTGAAGCTTTCTTT
D gene: TRBD2; V gene: TRBV19; clone size: -; J gene: TRBJ2-1; CDR3 protein: CASSPSAGVHNEQFF; CDR3 DNA: TGTGCCAGTAGCCCCTCAGCGGGAGTCCACAATGAGCAGTTCTTC
D gene: -; V gene: TRBV7-6; clone size: -; J gene: TRBJ2-2; CDR3 protein: CASSYRNTGELFF; CDR3 DNA: TGTGCCAGCAGCTACAGGAACACCGGGGAGCTGTTTTTT
D gene: TRBD2; V gene: TRBV5-1; clone size: -; J gene: TRBJ2-5; CDR3 protein: CASSFSPSGRGVEGQYF; CDR3 DNA: TGCGCCAGCAGCTTTTCCCCTAGCGGGAGAGGAGTAGAGGGCCAGTACTTC
D gene: -; V gene: TRBV4-3; clone size: -; J gene: TRBJ1-2; CDR3 protein: CASSPGLGGYGYTF; CDR3 DNA: TGCGCCAGCAGCCCTGGTCTGGGAGGATATGGCTACACCTTC
D gene: -; V gene: TRBV27; clone size: once; J gene: TRBJ2-7; CDR3 protein: CASSTTGPGWAEQYF; CDR3 DNA: TGTGCCAGCAGTACCACCGGCCCCGGTTGGGCCGAGCAGTACTTC
D gene: TRBD1; V gene: TRBV5-1; clone size: -; J gene: TRBJ2-5; CDR3 protein: CASSPLPGQQETQYF; CDR3 DNA: TGCGCCAGCAGCCCCCTACCGGGACAGCAAGAGACCCAGTACTTC
D gene: TRBD1; V gene: TRBV7-9; clone size: -; J gene: TRBJ1-5; CDR3 protein: CASSLVSSGTGGNQPQHF; CDR3 DNA: TGTGCCAGCAGCTTAGTTTCGTCCGGGACAGGGGGCAATCAGCCCCAGCATTTT
D gene: -; V gene: TRBV7-2; clone size: once; J gene: TRBJ1-2; CDR3 protein: CASSLGMGRNYGYTF; CDR3 DNA: TGTGCCAGCAGCTTAGGTATGGGGCGAAACTATGGCTACACCTTC
D gene: -; V gene: TRBV5-1; clone size: -; J gene: TRBJ1-2; CDR3 protein: CASSLRQGFGYTF; CDR3 DNA: TGCGCCAGCAGCTTGCGGCAGGGGTTTGGCTACACCTTC
D gene: -; V gene: TRBV29-1; clone size: -; J gene: TRBJ2-3; CDR3 protein: CSVIAVRSTDTQYF; CDR3 DNA: TGCAGCGTCATAGCGGTTCGTAGCACAGATACGCAGTATTTT
D gene: -; V gene: TRBV6-5; clone size: -; J gene: TRBJ2-5; CDR3 protein: CASSYSNDRRETQYF; CDR3 DNA: TGTGCCAGCAGTTACTCAAACGACAGGAGAGAGACCCAGTACTTC
D gene: -; V gene: TRBV19; clone size: -; J gene: TRBJ1-2; CDR3 protein: CASSHRQATNYGYTF; CDR3 DNA: TGTGCCAGTAGTCACCGACAGGCCACTAACTATGGCTACACCTTC
D gene: -; V gene: TRBV7-3; clone size: -; J gene: TRBJ2-5; CDR3 protein: CASSLNGVETQYF; CDR3 DNA: TGTGCCAGCAGCTTAAACGGGGTAGAGACCCAGTACTTC
D gene: TRBD1; V gene: TRBV28; clone size: -; J gene: TRBJ2-3; CDR3 protein: CASIRGREDTQYF; CDR3 DNA: TGTGCCAGCATAAGGGGGCGCGAGGATACGCAGTATTTT
D gene: -; V gene: TRBV4-2; clone size: few; J gene: TRBJ2-5; CDR3 protein: CASSYYQETQYF; CDR3 DNA: TGTGCCAGCAGCTACTACCAAGAGACCCAGTACTTC
D gene: TRBD2; V gene: TRBV27; clone size: -; J gene: TRBJ2-3; CDR3 protein: CASSLSGGRGSGTDTQYF; CDR3 DNA: TGTGCCAGCAGCCTTAGTGGCGGGAGAGGTTCGGGCACAGATACGCAGTATTTT
D gene: TRBD2; V gene: TRBV4-2; clone size: -; J gene: TRBJ2-7; CDR3 protein: CASSQPGLAGPEQYF; CDR3 DNA: TGTGCCAGCAGCCAACCGGGACTAGCGGGGCCCGAGCAGTACTTC
D gene: -; V gene: TRBV4-3; clone size: once; J gene: TRBJ1-2; CDR3 protein: CASSQLSPGHIYGYTF; CDR3 DNA: TGCGCCAGCAGCCAGCTTTCTCCGGGACACATCTATGGCTACACCTTC
D gene: TRBD1; V gene: TRBV28; clone size: -; J gene: TRBJ1-1; CDR3 protein: CASSLHRGSEAFF; CDR3 DNA: TGTGCCAGCAGTTTGCACAGGGGGTCTGAAGCTTTCTTT